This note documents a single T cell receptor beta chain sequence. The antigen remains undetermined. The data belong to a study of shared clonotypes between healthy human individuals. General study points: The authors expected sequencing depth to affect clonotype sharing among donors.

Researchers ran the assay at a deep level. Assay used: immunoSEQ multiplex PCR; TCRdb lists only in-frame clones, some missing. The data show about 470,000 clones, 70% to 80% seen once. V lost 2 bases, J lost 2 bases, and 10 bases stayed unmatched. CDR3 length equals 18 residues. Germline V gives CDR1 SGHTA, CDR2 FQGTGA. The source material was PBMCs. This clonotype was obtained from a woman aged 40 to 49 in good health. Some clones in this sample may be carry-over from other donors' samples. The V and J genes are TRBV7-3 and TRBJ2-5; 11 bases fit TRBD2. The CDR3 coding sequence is TGTGCCAGCAGCTTAGGGTGGCGGCTAGCGGGAGGACAAGAGACCCAGTACTTC. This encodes CASSLGWRLAGGQETQYF.